The subject of this entry is one TCR beta chain. Its specificity is not known. Indicated time point: after neoadjuvant nivolumab, at surgical resection. This sample was included in a study of neoadjuvant anti-PD-1 for oral cavity cancer. Overall study: Patients without progression received a fourth nivolumab dose around day 43, then surgical resection on days 50-56. General observations from the study: Each response group had just a few patients in TCR analyses.

The V and J ends lost 4 bases and 5 bases, in that order; junction bases with no gene match: 9. Per the germline V gene, CDR1 is SQVTM and CDR2 is ANQGSEA. This CDR3 has 14 amino acids. Survey sequencing of tumors mostly used 4 to 5 ug DNA, two replicates. TCRdb's copy holds only in-frame clones and misses some; the assay was immunoSEQ multiplex PCR. Seen here are 20,000 to 25,000 clones, under 55% observed once, and the top ten hold around two fifths. Specimen: tumor tissue, collected after nivolumab (anti-PD-1) treatment. The V gene is TRBV29-1, the J gene TRBJ2-5, with TRBD1 matching 8 bases. This clonotype was sampled from a person aged 35-79 years with oral cavity squamous cell carcinoma. The DNA for the CDR3 is TGCAGCGTTGGAAGGACAGGGCGTTTGGAGACCCAGTACTTC. Amino acids: CSVGRTGRLETQYF.